The clone carrying this T cell receptor beta chain has only a few counts. Antigen unknown. Using CD45RO/CCR7/CD25/CD127/CD95/CD27, CD4+ naive, central memory, regulatory and stem cell-like memory cells were sorted. Sequencing targeted expressed TCRB transcripts, as all isolated RNA had been reverse transcribed. Deep immunoSEQ sequencing covered naive, central memory and regulatory T cell samples. Assay: immunoSEQ multiplex PCR; the TCRdb copy retains only in-frame clones and omits some. This sample has 150,000 to 200,000 clones; about 8% occur once, and the top ten carry 0.94%. This sample was taken from a study of beta chain features in type 1 diabetes. Overall study findings and caveats: Patients with type 1 diabetes showed fewer VDJ junction insertions and more deletions. Shorter TCRB CDR3s, moderately but significantly so, were found in Type 1 diabetes patients in all four CD4+ subsets.

The CDR3 covers 12 residues. Germline loops: CDR1 SEHNR, CDR2 FQNEAQ (reference sequence). Trimming removed 3 bases from V and 7 bases from J, with 7 bases in between. This clonotype was obtained from a woman in her thirties or forties with type 1 diabetes. The source material was central memory CD4+ T cells from blood. The chain recombines TRBV7-9 with TRBJ2-1; the D is unclear. CDR3 in DNA: TGTGCCAGCAGCTTTAACCGGAATGAGCAGTTCTTC. Translation: CASSFNRNEQFF.